This T cell receptor (beta chain) appears in the sequencing data of a study of shared clonotypes between healthy human individuals. Produced via immunoSEQ multiplex PCR; TCRdb's table is partial and in-frame only. The data show about 2 million clones, 85% to 95% seen once. Germline-derived CDR1 and CDR2 are SGHRS and YFSETQ. There are 20 residues in the CDR3. Germline trimming cut 3 bases from V and 0 bases from J; bases unmatched to any gene: 13. This receptor was obtained from a man aged 18 to 29 in good health. V is TRBV5-1 and J is TRBJ2-6; TRBD2 matches at 9 bases. The sequenced material came from naive CD4+ T cells sorted from blood. The subset denotes: CD45RA+ positively selected. This CDR3 is CASSYGLIAGAPSGANVLTF. The CDR3 DNA follows: TGCGCCAGCAGCTACGGTTTAATAGCGGGGGCTCCCTCTGGGGCCAACGTCCTGACTTTC.